The clone carrying this T cell receptor beta chain is classed as medium-sized. This record belongs to a study of graft-versus-host responses after intestinal transplantation. Trimming removed 4 bases from V and 0 bases from J, with 14 bases in between. Germline V gene data show CDR1 as MGHRA and CDR2 as YSYEKL. The CDR3 contains 16 residues. Co-plating was performed using approximately 200,000 CFSE-labeled responder cells and approximately 200,000 irradiated, violet-dye-labeled stimulator cells. Some clones are missing from TCRdb's copy, which holds only in-frame ones; the method was immunoSEQ multiplex PCR. This table has thousands of clones, about 30% appearing once.

This material consisted of alloreactive CD8+ T cells from a mixed lymphocyte reaction culture, taken before transplantation. Subset in this sample: CFSE-low proliferating T cells sorted from approximately six-day pre-transplant mixed lymphocyte reaction (GvH or HvG direction). The V gene is TRBV4-1, the J gene TRBJ2-3, with D perhaps matching TRBD1 (5 bases). The source of this sequence is a human patient who was an organ donor for intestinal transplantation. The DNA for the CDR3 is TGCGCCAGCAGCCGCCTACAGGAGCTTAGCACAGATACGCAGTATTTT. Translated, it gives CASSRLQELSTDTQYF.